This TCR beta chain stems from a study of Ad26.COV2.S vaccination and SARS-CoV-2 variants. Study information: Into the muscle, Ad26.COV2.S was dosed once or twice, 56 days apart.

V shed 2 bases and J shed 5 bases, with 7 bases lying between them. The CDR3 loop spans 12 amino acids. Germline-derived CDR1 and CDR2 are SGDLS and YYNGEE. Data came from immunoSEQ multiplex PCR; TCRdb stores just in-frame clones and leaves some out. Of some 500,000 clones listed, roughly 89% are singletons. Treatment reported: roughly 18 received Ad26.COV2.S at low or high dose, single or two shots; roughly five received placebo; per-sample allocation not given. Sampling happened 63 days after the first vaccine or placebo injection. Participants' vaccine, an Ad26 vector, delivered Wuhan-strain SARS-CoV-2 spike. This clone was seen more than once but under ten times.

The rearrangement joins TRBV9 to TRBJ1-2; D unclear. The clonotype was recovered from a person aged 18 to 59 who received the Ad26.COV2.S COVID-19 vaccine or a placebo. The specimen was peripheral blood, collected in a trial of Ad26.COV2.S vaccine versus placebo. The CDR3 bases are TGTGCCAGCAGCGTCGACAAGTATGGCTACACCTTC. Protein sequence: CASSVDKYGYTF.